This is a list of T cell receptor beta chains from one sample in a study of CD8 T cells in Susac syndrome. TCRdb used MiXCR to reprocess the immunoSEQ multiplex PCR reads, holding one entry per CDR3 protein. Of roughly 180,000 distinct CDR3 sequences in the sample, 90% to 95% were seen once. Sequencing was carried out using CD4+ T cells from PBMCs. The receptors come from a human donor in good health. The CDR3 runs from the conserved cysteine through the conserved F or W. A D gene is named only where the DNA matches it firmly. Clone size is given for some rows only: seen once, a few or many times, or a class if the clone is expanded.

CDR3	DNA	size	D	J	length	V
CASSQSGDREGEKLFF	TGCGCCAGCAGTCAATCCGGAGACAGGGAGGGTGAAAAACTGTTTTTT	-	TRBD1	TRBJ1-4	16	TRBV23-1
CAWSGQSNTEAFF	TGTGCCTGGAGCGGGCAGTCGAACACTGAAGCTTTCTTT	-	-	TRBJ1-1	13	TRBV30
CASSLAAGVDYGYTF	TGCGCCAGCAGCTTGGCGGCCGGGGTGGACTATGGCTACACCTTC	-	-	TRBJ1-2	15	TRBV5-1
CASSLTGGIYEQYF	TGTGCCAGCTCACTAACAGGGGGCATCTACGAGCAGTACTTC	-	TRBD1	TRBJ2-7	14	TRBV18
CASSLSTGGETQYF	TGTGCCAGCAGCTTGTCTACAGGGGGAGAGACCCAGTACTTC	once	TRBD1	TRBJ2-5	14	TRBV5-4
CASSRTGVAIHEQYF	TGTGCCAGCAGTAGGACAGGAGTGGCCATCCACGAGCAGTACTTC	-	TRBD1	TRBJ2-7	15	TRBV6-5
CASSRGQGADTQYF	TGTGCCAGCAGCCGGGGACAGGGGGCTGATACGCAGTATTTT	-	TRBD1	TRBJ2-3	14	TRBV9
CASSQDLVARDGGYTF	TGTGCCAGCAGCCAAGATCTTGTCGCCAGGGATGGAGGCTACACCTTC	-	-	TRBJ1-2	16	TRBV3-1
CSASDAGTGNEKLFF	TGCAGTGCTAGTGACGCCGGGACCGGGAATGAAAAACTGTTTTTT	-	-	TRBJ1-4	15	TRBV20-1
CASGLGGGTDTQYF	TGTGCTAGTGGTCTTGGCGGGGGGACAGATACGCAGTATTTT	-	TRBD2	TRBJ2-3	14	TRBV12-5
CASGHEAGYEQYF	TGTGCCAGCGGCCATGAGGCAGGCTACGAGCAGTACTTC	once	-	TRBJ2-7	13	TRBV27
CASSLGGGALETQYF	TGTGCCAGCAGCTTAGGCGGGGGGGCCCTGGAGACCCAGTACTTC	-	TRBD2	TRBJ2-5	15	TRBV7-2
CASSSPGQAYEQYF	TGTGCCAGCAGCTCTCCGGGACAGGCCTACGAGCAGTACTTC	-	TRBD1	TRBJ2-7	14	TRBV7-9
CATSRDPGADTQYF	TGTGCCACCAGCAGAGATCCGGGGGCGGATACGCAGTATTTT	once	-	TRBJ2-3	14	TRBV15
CASSSRDAPYNEQFF	TGTGCCAGCAGCTCCCGGGACGCCCCGTACAATGAGCAGTTCTTC	-	-	TRBJ2-1	15	TRBV3-1
CSVRELVGYGYTF	TGCAGCGTCCGGGAGCTCGTGGGCTATGGCTACACCTTC	-	-	TRBJ1-2	13	TRBV29-1
CASIQGAGETQYF	TGTGCCAGCATTCAGGGGGCAGGGGAGACCCAGTACTTC	once	TRBD1	TRBJ2-5	13	TRBV5-6
CASSESGTTNYGYTF	TGTGCCAGCAGTGAATCCGGGACAACTAACTATGGCTACACCTTC	once	-	TRBJ1-2	15	TRBV25-1
CASSLLLRENTQYF	TGTGCCAGCAGTCTCCTCCTCAGGGAAAATACGCAGTATTTT	-	-	TRBJ2-3	14	TRBV12-3/TRBV12-4
CASSQQGSLGYTF	TGTGCCAGCAGCCAGCAGGGTAGTCTTGGCTACACCTTC	-	-	TRBJ1-2	13	TRBV3-1
CSVTKGLQSPDTQYF	TGCAGCGTTACCAAGGGTCTCCAGTCGCCAGATACGCAGTATTTT	-	-	TRBJ2-3	15	TRBV29-1
CASSERVGAGETQYF	TGTGCCAGCAGTGAACGAGTGGGGGCTGGAGAGACCCAGTACTTC	once	-	TRBJ2-5	15	TRBV2
CASSPGQNYNEQFF	TGCGCCAGCAGTCCCGGACAGAACTACAATGAGCAGTTCTTC	-	-	TRBJ2-1	14	TRBV5-1
CAWSGETSPYTGELFF	TGTGCCTGGAGCGGGGAAACCTCGCCTTACACCGGGGAGCTGTTTTTT	-	-	TRBJ2-2	16	TRBV30
CSARGQRGSGANVLTF	TGCAGCGCCCGTGGACAGAGGGGTTCTGGGGCCAACGTCCTGACTTTC	-	-	TRBJ2-6	16	TRBV29-1
CSANWPQGSTQYF	TGCAGTGCTAACTGGCCACAGGGATCTACGCAGTATTTT	once	-	TRBJ2-3	13	TRBV20-1
CASSQRYTGSGVGDTQYF	TGCGCCAGCAGCCAACGCTACACCGGTAGCGGGGTAGGAGATACGCAGTATTTT	-	TRBD2	TRBJ2-3	18	TRBV4-3
CASRPMGTSGGGYEQYF	TGTGCCAGCAGACCCATGGGGACTAGCGGGGGTGGCTACGAGCAGTACTTC	-	TRBD2	TRBJ2-7	17	TRBV7-9
CSATPTAKETQYF	TGCAGTGCTACCCCGACGGCCAAAGAGACCCAGTACTTC	-	-	TRBJ2-5	13	TRBV20-1